The present entry profiles one TCR beta chain with its context. Profiling relied on immunoSEQ multiplex PCR, and the TCRdb table lists in-frame clones only, not all of them. The sample contains some 120,000 clones, 80% to 90% of which appear only once. CDR1 and CDR2 from the germline V gene are SGHRS and YFSETQ. V lost 2 bases to trimming and J lost 0 bases; unmatched junction nucleotides: 6. The CDR3 is made up of 16 amino acids. This record comes from a study of PD-L1 blockade in urothelial cancer. Time point reported: peripheral blood 6 weeks after treatment start. This TCR was sampled from a man aged 55 to 70 with urothelial cancer. This sequence joins TRBV5-1 and TRBJ2-3, with 7 bases identical to TRBD1. The sample was PBMCs, taken around atezolizumab (anti-PD-L1) treatment. DNA for the CDR3: TGCGCCAGCAGCTTTGGGACAGATACTAGCACAGATACGCAGTATTTT. Residues: CASSFGTDTSTDTQYF.